A single sample is the source of the 15 T cell receptor beta chains below, sequenced in a study of radiotherapy plus CTLA-4 blockade in lung cancer. TCRdb's table, derived via immunoSEQ multiplex PCR, lists solely in-frame clones and lacks some. This sample has approximately 100,000 clones, with around 85% found just once. Source: peripheral blood, taken from a patient treated with radiotherapy plus ipilimumab. The receptors originated from a human donor with non-small cell lung cancer that progressed on radiotherapy plus ipilimumab. Some clones in this sample may be carry-over from other donors' samples.

The V gene is TRBV15, the J gene TRBJ2-1; D ambiguous. The V gene lost 0 bases and the J gene lost 0 bases, with 6 bases spanning the gap. Per germline, CDR1 LNHNV and CDR2 YYDKDF (reference sequence). CDR3 length equals 15 residues. The CDR3 region has the DNA TGTGCCACCAGCAGAGAGAGTAGCTCCTACAATGAGCAGTTCTTC. This sequence encodes CATSRESSSYNEQFF.

The chain combines TRBV11-2 with TRBJ1-1; TRBD1 might be the D (5 bases). The length of the CDR3 is 15 residues. The ends were cut back, 1 base at V and 0 bases at J, with 9 bases in the middle. Germline values: CDR1 SGHAT, CDR2 FQNNGV. For the CDR3, the DNA is TGTGCCAGCAGCTTAGTTGGGGCTCTGAACACTGAAGCTTTCTTT. This encodes CASSLVGALNTEAFF.

The V call is TRBV6-4, the J call TRBJ2-7; D could derive from TRBD1 or TRBD2 (5 bases each). V lost 5 bases and J lost 2, with 19 bases in between. Germline assignment: CDR1 MRHNA and CDR2 SNTAGT. There are 16 residues in the CDR3. CDR3 nucleotides: TGTGCCAGCAGTCCCCCTCCCGGGACCGATACCTACGAGCAGTACTTC. As protein: CASSPPPGTDTYEQYF.

Here the CDR3 reads CASSLAIRSGKGMIGYTF. DNA for the CDR3: TGTGCCAGCAGCCTCGCCATACGTTCAGGGAAGGGAATGATTGGCTACACCTTC. This sequence joins TRBV7-3 and TRBJ1-2; maybe TRBD1 (5 bases). From germline, CDR1 is SGHTA and CDR2 FQGTGA. This CDR3 has 18 residues. V lost 5 bases and J 7 bases, leaving 29 bases between the germline ends.

V gene TRBV5-1 combines with J gene TRBJ1-1; D gene ambiguous. The CDR3 is made up of 14 amino acids. The V gene lost 1 base and the J gene lost 1 base, with 8 bases spanning the gap. Germline loops: CDR1 SGHRS, CDR2 YFSETQ. As DNA, the CDR3 is TGCGCCAGCAGCTTGTATGGTGAGAACACTGAAGCTTTCTTT. Translated, it gives CASSLYGENTEAFF.

The J gene is TRBJ2-3, the V gene TRBV9, with D perhaps matching TRBD1 (5 bases). The CDR3 has 16 residues. V lost 0 bases and J lost 0, with 11 bases in between. The germline V gene encodes CDR1 SGDLS and CDR2 YYNGEE. CDR3 sequence reads: CASSVVAGYSTDTQYF. The CDR3 DNA follows: TGTGCCAGCAGCGTAGTCGCAGGGTACAGCACAGATACGCAGTATTTT.

This sequence joins TRBV5-1 and TRBJ1-4, with D tentatively TRBD1 (6 bases). This CDR3 comprises 15 residues. V was clipped by 4 bases and J by 3 bases, with 13 bases between them. Germline V gives CDR1 SGHRS, CDR2 YFSETQ. The CDR3 reads CASSLNRAANEKLFF. The CDR3, as DNA: TGCGCCAGCAGCCTGAACAGGGCAGCTAATGAAAAACTGTTTTTT.

There are a few counts of this clone. This chain links TRBV7-3 with TRBJ1-2; 7 bases line up with TRBD1. Looked up from germline, CDR1 is SGHTA and CDR2 is FQGTGA. Unmatched junction bases numbered 10, after V lost 5 bases and J lost 4 bases. The CDR3 loop spans 15 amino acids. The CDR3 DNA is TGTGCCAGCAGCCAGGGTCAGGGGGGTTTCTATGGCTACACCTTC. Protein: CASSQGQGGFYGYTF.

The chain carries TRBV7-2 and TRBJ2-3; 10 bases are a match to TRBD2. CDR1 is SGHTA, CDR2 FQGNSA, per germline. J was trimmed by 3 bases and V by 5 bases; bases with no gene match: 8. This CDR3 region has 16 residues. CDR3 nucleotide sequence: TGTGCCAGCAGCCGCATTGGACTAGCGGAGACAGATACGCAGTATTTT. Encoded protein: CASSRIGLAETDTQYF.

The CDR3 coding sequence is TGTGCCAGCAGCGTAGGGGTGGGGACAGAGAATTCACCCCTCCACTTT. Its translation: CASSVGVGTENSPLHF. The V gene is TRBV9, the J gene TRBJ1-6, with 7 bases fitting TRBD1. Germline values: CDR1 SGDLS, CDR2 YYNGEE. J gave up 7 bases and V 0 bases, and 7 bases lay outside the gene matches. CDR3 length: 16 residues.

This CDR3 is CASSPSPGLAGNEQFF. The DNA of the CDR3 is TGCGCCAGCAGCCCGAGTCCGGGACTAGCGGGGAATGAGCAGTTCTTC. V usage is TRBV5-1 and J usage is TRBJ2-1; 13 bases align to TRBD2. The CDR3 contains 16 residues. From germline, CDR1 is SGHRS and CDR2 YFSETQ. V dropped 4 bases and J dropped 7; count of bases not matched to a gene: 8.

The chain uses TRBV2 and TRBJ2-6; D unresolved. This CDR3 is built from 17 residues. The V end was cut by 6 bases, the J end by 4 bases, with 19 bases between. Germline assignment: CDR1 SNHLY and CDR2 FYNNEI. DNA for the CDR3: TGTGCCAGCAGCCGTACTTTCCGGGTTGGAGGGGCCAACGTCCTGACTTTC. It specifies CASSRTFRVGGANVLTF.

The chain carries TRBV4-3 and TRBJ2-7; 8 bases are shared with TRBD2. Trimming took 1 base from V and 2 from J; bases not matched to a gene: 10. Germline V gene lookup returns CDR1 LGHNA and CDR2 YSLEER. The CDR3 has 17 amino acids. The CDR3 loop is CASSQGRPSGSPYEQYF. The CDR3, as DNA: TGCGCCAGCAGCCAAGGTAGGCCTAGCGGGTCCCCCTACGAGCAGTACTTC.

The gene calls are TRBV19 and TRBJ2-3; 8 bases map to TRBD2. The CDR3 contains 15 residues. V was clipped by 8 bases and J by 6 bases; unmatched bases: 13. Germline V lookup: CDR1 LNHDA, CDR2 SQIVND (reference sequence). The CDR3 DNA reads as TGTGCCAGTTCAATAGCGGGATCCGCATGGGATACGCAGTATTTT. Translated: CASSIAGSAWDTQYF.

V and J are TRBV28 and TRBJ2-5; no clear D. CDR3 length: 10 amino acids. CDR1 and CDR2 from the germline V gene are MDHEN and SYDVKM. V was clipped by 8 bases and J by 5 bases, with 6 bases between them. Here the CDR3 DNA reads TGTGCCAGCCAAAGGGAGACCCAGTACTTC. It codes for CASQRETQYF.